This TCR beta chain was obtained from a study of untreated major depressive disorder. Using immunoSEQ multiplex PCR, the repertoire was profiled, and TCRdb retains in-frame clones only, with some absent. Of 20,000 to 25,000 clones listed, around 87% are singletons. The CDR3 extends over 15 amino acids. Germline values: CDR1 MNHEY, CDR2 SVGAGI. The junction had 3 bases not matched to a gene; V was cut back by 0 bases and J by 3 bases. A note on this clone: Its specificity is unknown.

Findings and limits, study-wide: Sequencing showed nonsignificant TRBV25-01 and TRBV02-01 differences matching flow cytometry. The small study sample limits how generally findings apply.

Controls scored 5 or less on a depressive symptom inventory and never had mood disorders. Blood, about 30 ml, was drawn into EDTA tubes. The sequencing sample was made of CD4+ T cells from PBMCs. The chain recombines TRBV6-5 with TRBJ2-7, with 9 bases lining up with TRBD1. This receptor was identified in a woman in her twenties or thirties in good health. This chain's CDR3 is CASSYSRQGDYEQYF. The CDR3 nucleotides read TGTGCCAGCAGTTACTCGCGACAGGGGGACTACGAGCAGTACTTC.